This T cell receptor (beta chain) was identified in a study of T cells in Graves' hyperthyroidism and ophthalmopathy. General study results and limits: The model foresaw ophthalmopathy a median roughly 6 months prior to onset. In the blood, most expanded thyroid clonotypes above 0.001 appeared as well.

It was RNA transcripts that yielded the amplified TCR beta CDR3 regions. The HTBI primer set was used in a first-round RT-PCR of the TCR CDR3. TCRdb called the multiplex PCR reads again in MiXCR, with one record for every CDR3 protein. This table holds 250,000 to 300,000 distinct CDR3 sequences, 14% to 15% found once. This clonotype has at least ten counts. Its antigen is as yet unknown. Germline loops: CDR1 MDHEN, CDR2 SYDVKM. V was pared by 7 bases and J by 8 bases, with 14 bases between. The CDR3 consists of 12 residues. This receptor was identified in a woman in her thirties or forties with Graves' hyperthyroidism that later progressed to Graves' ophthalmopathy. The material sequenced was blood. The rearrangement links TRBV28 to TRBJ1-2; no clear D. The chain's CDR3 is CASIRDGEGYTF. The DNA for the CDR3 is TGTGCCAGCATCCGAGACGGAGAGGGCTACACCTTC.